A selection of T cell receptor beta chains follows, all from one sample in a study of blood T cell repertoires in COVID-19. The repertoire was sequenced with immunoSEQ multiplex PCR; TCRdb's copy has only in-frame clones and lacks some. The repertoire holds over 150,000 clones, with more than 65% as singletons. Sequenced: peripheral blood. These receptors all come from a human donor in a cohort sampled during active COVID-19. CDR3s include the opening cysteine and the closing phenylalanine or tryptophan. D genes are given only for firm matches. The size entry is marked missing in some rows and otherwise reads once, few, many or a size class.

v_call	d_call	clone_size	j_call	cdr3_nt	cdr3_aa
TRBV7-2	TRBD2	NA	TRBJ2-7	TGTGCCAGCAGCTTAAGGCTAGCGGGAGAATACGAGCAGTACTTC	CASSLRLAGEYEQYF
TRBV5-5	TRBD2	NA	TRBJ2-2	TGTGCCAGCAGCCCCTACCGCGGGGGGGCCGGGGAGCTGTTTTTT	CASSPYRGGAGELFF
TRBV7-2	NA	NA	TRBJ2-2	TGTGCCAGCAGCTTCGTCGGGACTGCCCCCTACACCGGGGAGCTGTTTTTT	CASSFVGTAPYTGELFF
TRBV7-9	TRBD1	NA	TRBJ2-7	TGTGCCAGCACCCCCTGGGAAGGGGGCTTTTCCTACGAGCAGTACTTC	CASTPWEGGFSYEQYF
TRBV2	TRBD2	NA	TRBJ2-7	TGTGCCAGCAGTGCGAGGGAGGGCCACTCCTACGAGCAGTACTTC	CASSAREGHSYEQYF
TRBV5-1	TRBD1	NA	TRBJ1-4	TGCGCCAGCAGCGTACAGGGGGCATCTAATGAAAAACTGTTTTTT	CASSVQGASNEKLFF
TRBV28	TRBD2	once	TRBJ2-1	TGTGCCAGCAGTTTGCTCCGGGAGGGCCTTGACAATGAGCAGTTCTTC	CASSLLREGLDNEQFF
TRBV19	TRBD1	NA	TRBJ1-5	TGTGCCAGTAGTAACCCCCGGGACAGGGTGAGAAATAGCAATCAGCCCCAGCATTTT	CASSNPRDRVRNSNQPQHF
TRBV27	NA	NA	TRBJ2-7	TGTGCCAGCAGTTTATCGTCGACAGATGTGGGGCAGTACTTC	CASSLSSTDVGQYF
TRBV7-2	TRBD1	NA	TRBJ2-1	TGTGCCAGCAGCTTAACCCGGGACAGGTACAATGAGCAGTTCTTC	CASSLTRDRYNEQFF
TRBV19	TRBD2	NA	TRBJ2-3	TGTGCCAGTACCTCTACCGGGACTAGCGTGGATACGCAGTATTTT	CASTSTGTSVDTQYF
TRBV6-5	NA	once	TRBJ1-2	TGTGCCAGCAAGACCAGGGCAAGCTATGGCTACACCTTC	CASKTRASYGYTF
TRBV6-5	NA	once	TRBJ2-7	TGTGCCAGCTCGCGGGGCTGGAGATCCTACGAGCAGTACTTC	CASSRGWRSYEQYF
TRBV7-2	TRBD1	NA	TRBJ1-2	TGTGCCAGCAGCTTAGTTACCCCCCCGGGACAGGGCCACTACACCTTC	CASSLVTPPGQGHYTF
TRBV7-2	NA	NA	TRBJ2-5	TGTGCCAGCAGCGCCGGACTGGGGTGGGAGACCCAGTACTTC	CASSAGLGWETQYF
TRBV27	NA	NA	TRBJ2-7	TGTGCCAGCAGTTTACTTCAAGCCCCCTACGAGCAGTACTTC	CASSLLQAPYEQYF
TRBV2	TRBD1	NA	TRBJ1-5	TGTGCCAGCAGTACACACGGGACAGGGAATCAGCCCCAGCATTTT	CASSTHGTGNQPQHF
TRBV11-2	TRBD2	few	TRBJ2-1	TGTGCCAGCACACCCCTCGGACTAGCGGAGCTCAATGAGCAGTTCTTC	CASTPLGLAELNEQFF
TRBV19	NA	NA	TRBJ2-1	TGTGCCAGTAGTATTTTAAGATATTCGGTGCGAGCGGGGACATACAATGAGCAGTTCTTC	CASSILRYSVRAGTYNEQFF
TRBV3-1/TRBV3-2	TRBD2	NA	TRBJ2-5	TGTGCCAGCAGCCCTACAGGGGTTCTAGCGGGAGGGTCAATGGCCCAGTACTTC	CASSPTGVLAGGSMAQYF
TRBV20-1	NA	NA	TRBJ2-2	TGCAGTGCTAGTTCTATCGGGGAGCTGTTTTTT	CSASSIGELFF
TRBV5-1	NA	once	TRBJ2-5	TGCGCCAGCAGCTTACAGGGCATGGAGACCCAGTACTTC	CASSLQGMETQYF
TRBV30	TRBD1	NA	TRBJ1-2	TGTGCCTGGATATCGTCTTCGGGACAGCTCTATGGCTACACCTTC	CAWISSSGQLYGYTF
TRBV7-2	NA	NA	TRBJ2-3	TGTGCCAGCAGCCAGGGGATTGGCACAGATACGCAGTATTTT	CASSQGIGTDTQYF
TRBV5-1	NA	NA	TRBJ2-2	TGCGCCAGCAGCCCCCTCGGCGGGTTGGGGAACACCGGGGAGCTGTTTTTT	CASSPLGGLGNTGELFF
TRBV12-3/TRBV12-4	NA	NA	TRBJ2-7	TGTGCCAGCAGTTTATTCGGCTACGAGCAGTACTTC	CASSLFGYEQYF
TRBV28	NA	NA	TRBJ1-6	TGTGCCAGCAGTTTGGGGGGTAGGTCACCCCTCCACTTT	CASSLGGRSPLHF
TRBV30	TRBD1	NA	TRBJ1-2	TGTGCCTGGAGTGAGACAGGGACTTATGGCTACACCTTC	CAWSETGTYGYTF
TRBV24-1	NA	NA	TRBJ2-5	TGTGCCACCAGTAGCCCAGGGGAGACCCAGTACTTC	CATSSPGETQYF
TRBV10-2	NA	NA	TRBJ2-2	TGCGCCAGCAGTGAGGGGTTCCTAGCGATTCGGGAGCTGTTTTTT	CASSEGFLAIRELFF
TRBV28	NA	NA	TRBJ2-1	TGTGCCAGCAGTTTACGGTCCGGGAATGAGCAGTTCTTC	CASSLRSGNEQFF
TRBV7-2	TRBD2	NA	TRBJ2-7	TGTGCCAGCAGCTTGAATACCGGGACTAGGGGATTCGAGCAGTACTTC	CASSLNTGTRGFEQYF